This entry describes one T cell receptor beta chain. This clonotype turned up a few times. Its antigen remains undetermined. Per-nucleotide qualities are absent, and no much larger clonotype sits a single base away. Set within a cohort of healthcare workers in London, UK, this nested case-control study involved weekly PCR testing of nasopharyngeal swabs along with blood sampling. Between 23 and 31 March 2020, the week of the UK lockdown, healthcare workers were enrolled and then followed up weekly for as long as 16 weeks. The data were obtained in a study of early T cells in non-severe SARS-CoV-2 infection (TCRdb year 2021). Broadly, across the study: Because TCR sequencing relied on bulk RNA taken from unsorted whole blood, pairing of alpha and beta chains was not possible.

The library was obtained by 5' RACE. Sequencing was performed on a NextSeq 500. To correct for sequencing error and PCR bias, the TCR library protocol tagged individual cDNA molecules with unique molecular identifiers. Both TCR alpha and beta chains were sequenced, and tight co-correlation was observed between alpha and beta sequence abundances in each sample. The authors' pipeline ran thus. Decombinator V4 was used to annotate TCR sequences for V gene, J gene and CDR3. Expanded TCRs were defined as changing significantly between any two time points under a Poisson model with p below 0.0001. Abundances of TCRs were expressed as counts per million after normalisation to the total number of TCRs sequenced in each sample. MAIT TCRs were defined by TRAV1-2 paired with TRAJ12, TRAJ20 or TRAJ33, and iNKT TCRs by TRAV10 paired with TRAJ18. VDJdb, accessed on 1 November 2021, was searched for TCRs annotated for CMV, EBV and SARS-CoV-2, and TCRs annotated for more than one antigen were excluded. In TCRdb, the public reads were trimmed at Q25 with fastp and aligned with MiXCR, with productive beta chains retained. When rows share a CDR3 protein, they turn into one entry using the most common DNA and genes. TCRdb's processing, not the authors', yielded these V and J calls. This sample is represented by approximately 22,000 distinct CDR3 sequences; more than 5% of them were singletons. Roughly 15% of the sample is in the top ten clones.

The research as a whole found: VDJdb matching was skewed toward anti-spike CD8 responses, so virus-specific expansions were likely underestimated and private and CD4 specificities were missed.

The CDR3 holds 19 amino acids from the cysteine to the phenylalanine. Of the read, only the CDR3 DNA is kept; its 57 bases are in frame from base 1. V and J lose 2 bases and 2 bases, and a span of 22 bases separates them. According to the germline V gene, CDR1 reads MNHNS and CDR2 reads SASEGT. Sample: whole blood, taken at baseline. This clonotype was sampled from an adult who was a healthcare worker with PCR-confirmed SARS-CoV-2 infection or an uninfected control (not recorded which). The chain links TRBV6-1 with TRBJ1-5; there is no confident call for the D gene. In nucleotide form, the sequence is TGTGCCAGCAGTGAAAGCCGCCGAGGCGCCACCCGAGGCAATCAGCCCCAGCATTTT. Translated, it reads CASSESRRGATRGNQPQHF.